This T cell receptor beta chain is from a study of T cells in Graves' hyperthyroidism and ophthalmopathy. Study details: The authors collected peripheral blood at initial diagnosis, before any treatment.

Using RNA transcripts as the source, TCR beta CDR3 regions were amplified. First-round RT-PCR of the TCR CDR3 relied on the HTBI primer set. TCRdb recomputed calls from the multiplex PCR reads with MiXCR, one row per CDR3 protein. The data contain around 520,000 distinct CDR3 sequences, about an eighth of them seen just once; the ten biggest clones take up 17%. Trimming shortened V by 3 bases and J by 1 base, and 3 bases separated the two germline ends. The CDR3 consists of 12 residues. Germline lookup yields CDR1 LGHNT and CDR2 FRNRAP. This clonotype has ten or more counts. The sequenced sample was blood. The TCR originated in a woman aged 18 to 35 with Graves' hyperthyroidism. This chain joins TRBV12-5 and TRBJ1-1, with no clear D. CDR3 protein: CASGFTNTEAFF. CDR3 in DNA: TGTGCTAGTGGTTTCACGAACACTGAAGCTTTCTTT.